A selection of T cell receptor beta chains follows, all from one sample in a study of cytomegalovirus exposure and HLA in healthy donors. Sequencing used immunoSEQ multiplex PCR; TCRdb keeps in-frame clones, though not all of them. The sample includes fewer than 200,000 clones, about four fifths seen only once; the top ten take about 1.6%. Sequenced: PBMCs. Source of these receptors: a male donor in good health and CMV-seronegative. Both conserved end residues are part of each CDR3.

J gene | V gene | CDR3 protein
TRBJ1-1 | TRBV2 | CASSRRTVNTEAFF
TRBJ1-1 | TRBV18 | CASSPQSGGAFF
TRBJ2-7 | TRBV2 | CASSFKIAGGTHEQYF
TRBJ1-5 | TRBV2 | CASSRDRGHQPQHF
TRBJ2-3 | TRBV7-9 | CASSWTEGTDTQYF
TRBJ2-2 | TRBV27 | CASSLGTGGTTGELFF
TRBJ1-3 | TRBV6-1 | CASSERQPSGNTIYF
TRBJ2-2 | TRBV23-1 | CASSPFFTGRATGELFF
TRBJ1-6 | TRBV2 | CASSAGNSPLHF
TRBJ1-1 | TRBV5-1 | CASSLGGMNTEAFF
TRBJ1-5 | TRBV29-1 | CSVGGGNQPQHF
TRBJ2-1 | TRBV11-2 | CASSLGTSGGVYNEQFF
TRBJ1-4 | TRBV6-1 | CASNPSDRNEKLFF
TRBJ1-2 | TRBV4-1 | CASSQHTRDPGSNYGYTF
TRBJ1-3 | TRBV28 | CASSSGGQPSGNTIYF
TRBJ1-1 | TRBV14 | CASSRRTGGKSAEAFF
TRBJ2-7 | TRBV28 | CASIDLAGKYEQYF
TRBJ1-3 | TRBV7-2 | CASKPGGRGTIYF
TRBJ2-7 | TRBV7-2 | CASSHQGLAFYEQYF
TRBJ1-1 | TRBV18 | CASSRDMNTEAFF
TRBJ2-2 | TRBV7-3 | CASSLRGLAVNTGELFF
TRBJ2-2 | TRBV27 | CASSFLAGGGTGELFF
TRBJ2-4 | TRBV10-3 | CAISESPSTGKNIQYF
TRBJ1-5 | TRBV19 | CASGRDNQPQHF
TRBJ2-1 | TRBV4-3 | CASSPTGSEQFF
TRBJ1-1 | TRBV2 | CATIAGGVGTEAFF
TRBJ1-2 | TRBV27 | CASSFSGGGYTF
TRBJ2-1 | TRBV6-5 | CASSYTSTPSSNEQFF
TRBJ1-1 | TRBV6-1 | CASSVVPPNTEAFF
TRBJ1-5 | TRBV11-2 | CASSLSSNQPQHF
TRBJ2-5 | TRBV7-8 | CASTAAQGRETQYF
TRBJ2-7 | TRBV7-8 | CASSPKGTGAYEQYF
TRBJ1-1 | TRBV2 | CASRTRGMNTEAFF
TRBJ2-1 | TRBV7-8 | CASSFQGELGNEQFF
TRBJ2-1 | TRBV5-1 | CASSGVISGTSFPEQFF
TRBJ2-1 | TRBV5-4 | CASSPIQPGLAEREQFF
TRBJ2-6 | TRBV7-3 | CASSLTATESSSGANVLTF
TRBJ1-1 | TRBV5-1 | CASRAGSNTEAFF
TRBJ2-7 | TRBV27 | CAKTSGGSYEQYF
TRBJ2-7 | TRBV11-2 | CASSFPYGSGGTYEQYF
TRBJ1-2 | TRBV7-2 | CASSQHRTVYGYTF
TRBJ2-1 | TRBV15 | CATSSSFPGTGRNEQFF
TRBJ2-7 | TRBV6-5 | CASSGGTSWYEQYF
TRBJ1-5 | TRBV10-3 | CAISEGPGGIHNQPQHF
TRBJ1-5 | TRBV6-4 | CASSDVTDRPNQPQHF
TRBJ2-1 | TRBV7-6 | CASSSPYALVGEQFF
TRBJ2-1 | TRBV19 | CASGPAGVVYNEQFF
TRBJ2-1 | TRBV6-5 | CASSRLAGVGNEQFF
TRBJ1-2 | TRBV9 | CASSPGQAWLGYTF
TRBJ2-1 | TRBV2 | CASSFTGGRRNEQFF
TRBJ2-1 | TRBV6-5 | CVSSGREWYNEQFF
TRBJ2-1 | TRBV6-5 | CASSEPGLGKEFF